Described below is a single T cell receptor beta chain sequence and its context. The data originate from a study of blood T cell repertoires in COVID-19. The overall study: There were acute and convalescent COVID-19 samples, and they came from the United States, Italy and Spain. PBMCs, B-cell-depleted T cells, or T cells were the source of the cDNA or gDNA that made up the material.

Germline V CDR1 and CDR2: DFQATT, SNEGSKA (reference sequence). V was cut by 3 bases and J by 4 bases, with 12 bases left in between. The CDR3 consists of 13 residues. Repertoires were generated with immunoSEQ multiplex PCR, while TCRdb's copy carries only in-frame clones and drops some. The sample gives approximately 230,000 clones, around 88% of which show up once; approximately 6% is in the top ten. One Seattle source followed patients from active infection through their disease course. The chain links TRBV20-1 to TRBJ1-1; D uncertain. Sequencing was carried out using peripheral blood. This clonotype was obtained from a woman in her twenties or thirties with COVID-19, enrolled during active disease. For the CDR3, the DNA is TGCAGTGCTAGTGTACGAGGAGGCACTGAAGCTTTCTTT. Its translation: CSASVRGGTEAFF.